These 17 T cell receptor beta chains came from one sample sequenced in a study of blood T cell repertoires in COVID-19. Profiling relied on immunoSEQ multiplex PCR, and the TCRdb table lists in-frame clones only, not all of them. The data contain more than 60,000 clones, roughly 85% of them singletons. Sequenced material: peripheral blood. The origin of the receptors is a woman aged 80 or over with active or convalescent COVID-19.

V and J are TRBV15 and TRBJ1-6; 7 positions agree with TRBD1. The J segment lost 4 bases and the V segment lost 3 bases, leaving 3 bases of the junction unmatched. Germline values: CDR1 LNHNV, CDR2 YYDKDF (reference sequence). This CDR3 has 15 amino acids. The CDR3 sequence: CATSRRQGYNSPLHF. The CDR3 DNA reads TGTGCCACCAGCAGGAGACAGGGATATAATTCACCCCTCCACTTT. Variable domain in full (rest from reference TRBV15 and TRBJ1-6): DAMVIQNPRYQVTQFGKPVTLSCSQTLNHNVMYWYQQKSSQAPKLLFHYYDKDFNNEADTPDNFQSRRPNTSFCFLDIRSPGLGDTAMYLCATSRRQGYNSPLHFGNGTRLTVT.

The rearrangement uses TRBV2 and TRBJ2-5, with D possibly matching TRBD2 (6 bases). CDR3 size: 16 residues. Looked up from germline, CDR1 is SNHLY and CDR2 is FYNNEI. Trimming removed 6 bases at V and 4 bases at J, with 21 bases between. This chain's CDR3 is CASSDSLAGGGETQYF. CDR3 in DNA: TGTGCCAGCAGCGACTCACTAGCAGGTGGGGGAGAGACCCAGTACTTC.

This clone was picked up one time. This chain links TRBV19 with TRBJ2-7, with 7 bases lining up with TRBD2. The V and J ends lost 5 bases and 2 bases, in that order; junction bases with no gene match: 6. This CDR3 is 14 amino acids long. CDR1 and CDR2 (germline): LNHDA, SQIVND (reference sequence). The CDR3 DNA reads TGTGCCAGTAGTGTCGGGGGGACCGCCTACGAGCAGTACTTC. This encodes CASSVGGTAYEQYF. The full variable domain, completed using reference TRBV19 and TRBJ2-7, is DGGITQSPKYLFRKEGQNVTLSCEQNLNHDAMYWYRQDPGQGLRLIYYSQIVNDFQKGDIAEGYSVSREKKESFPLTVTSAQKNPTAFYLCASSVGGTAYEQYFGPGTRLTVT.

This rearrangement joins TRBV19 to TRBJ2-1; 8 bases are a match to TRBD1. V lost 5 bases to trimming and J lost 10 bases; unmatched junction nucleotides: 10. CDR3 length equals 14 residues. CDR1 and CDR2 from the germline V gene are LNHDA and SQIVND (reference sequence). CDR3 DNA sequence: TGTGCCAGTAGTTTGACAGGGGCTTTGGGGGAGCAGTTCTTC. Its translation: CASSLTGALGEQFF.

The rearrangement links TRBV28 to TRBJ1-5, with D possibly being TRBD1 (5 bases). V dropped 7 bases and J dropped 6 bases, with 22 bases sitting between them. Germline V lookup: CDR1 MDHEN, CDR2 SYDVKM. The CDR3 contains 16 residues. The CDR3 region has the DNA TGTGCCAGCACTCGGCCGGAGGGGCGGGAGGGTCAGCCCCAGCATTTT. Translated, it gives CASTRPEGREGQPQHF.

The chain recombines TRBV2 with TRBJ1-5; D might be TRBD1 (6 bases). CDR1 and CDR2 from the germline V gene are SNHLY and FYNNEI. The CDR3 contains 15 residues. V lost 2 bases and J lost 3, with 11 bases in between. CDR3 residues: CASSERTVHNQPQHF. The CDR3 nucleotides read TGTGCCAGCAGTGAACGGACAGTACACAATCAGCCCCAGCATTTT.

This chain joins TRBV5-4 and TRBJ2-3, with a weak D call TRBD2 (6 bases). Germline V gene sequence: CDR1 SGHNT, CDR2 YYREEE (reference sequence). This CDR3 contains 13 residues. Deletions cut 4 bases from V and 7 bases from J, with 13 bases between. The chain's CDR3 is CASSATRDYTQYF. Written as DNA, the CDR3 is TGTGCCAGCAGCGCCACGCGGGACTATACGCAGTATTTT.

The chain carries TRBV21-1 and TRBJ1-1. TRBV21-1 has pseudogene status. The CDR3 is made up of 19 amino acids. CDR3 sequence (DNA): TGTGCCAGCAGCAATAATGAGAGTATAGCGGAAGGCGAGAACACTGAAGCTTTCTTT. This sequence encodes CASSNNESIAEGENTEAFF.

The J gene is TRBJ1-2, the V gene TRBV30, with D hard to call. Germline V CDR1 and CDR2: GTSNPN, SVGIG (reference sequence). The V end lost 0 bases, the J end lost 8 bases, and 7 bases lay between the germline ends. CDR3 length equals 11 residues. The CDR3 sequence: CAWSVSRGYTF. Written as DNA, the CDR3 is TGTGCCTGGAGTGTATCGCGGGGCTACACCTTC.

V usage is TRBV7-3 and J usage is TRBJ1-5, with D unresolved. The CDR3 contains 13 residues. Per germline, CDR1 SGHTA and CDR2 FQGTGA. With 5 bases removed from V and 7 bases from J, the gap between germline ends came to 12 bases. The CDR3 spells CASSPGSGQPQHF. CDR3 coding DNA: TGTGCCAGCAGCCCAGGCTCAGGCCAGCCCCAGCATTTT.

The genes are TRBV24-1 and TRBJ2-5, with TRBD2 matching 7 bases. The CDR3 runs to 15 residues. Germline V gene sequence: CDR1 KGHDR, CDR2 SFDVKD. With 4 bases clipped from V and 4 bases from J, the junction kept 8 bases outside the gene matches. This CDR3 reads CATSDRAAGVETQYF. In DNA, the CDR3 is TGTGCCACCAGTGACCGGGCCGCGGGAGTAGAGACCCAGTACTTC.

The chain carries TRBV5-1 and TRBJ1-1; D gene ambiguous. The germline V and J ends were trimmed by 2 bases and 0 bases, with 8 bases remaining between them. CDR3 length equals 14 residues. Germline V gives CDR1 SGHRS, CDR2 YFSETQ. The CDR3 loop is CASSFGRLNTEAFF. In DNA, the CDR3 is TGCGCCAGCAGCTTTGGCAGGTTGAACACTGAAGCTTTCTTT.

In the case of this clone: The sample holds other DNA sequences that translate to the same CDR3. The genes are TRBV19 and TRBJ2-5; 11 bases are shared with TRBD1. CDR1 and CDR2 (germline): LNHDA, SQIVND (reference sequence). Trimming at V came to 9 bases and at J to 2 bases, leaving 2 bases not matched to a gene. The CDR3 consists of 13 residues. CDR3 amino acids: CASRDRGQETQYF. The CDR3 nucleotides read TGTGCCAGCCGGGACAGGGGGCAAGAGACCCAGTACTTC.

The gene calls are TRBV27 and TRBJ2-3; 9 nucleotides match TRBD1. The CDR3 runs 15 residues. J lost 7 bases, V lost 5 bases, and 10 bases had no gene match. Germline values: CDR1 MNHEY, CDR2 SMNVEV (reference sequence). CDR3 region: CASSPGQGMRNTQYF. DNA for the CDR3: TGTGCCAGCAGTCCGGGACAGGGAATGAGAAATACGCAGTATTTT.

The table lists this clone with many counts. The chain links TRBV4-3 to TRBJ1-6; D might be TRBD1 (5 bases). V dropped 4 bases and J dropped 4 bases, with 11 bases sitting between them. The CDR3 contains 15 residues. In germline, CDR1 is LGHNA, CDR2 YSLEER. This chain's CDR3 is CASSPGTVYNSPLHF. The CDR3 DNA reads as TGCGCCAGCAGCCCCGGGACTGTTTATAATTCACCCCTCCACTTT.

The rearrangement joins TRBV6-5 to TRBJ1-2; no clear D. The CDR3 is 16 amino acids. V was shortened by 3 bases and J by 1 base, with 15 bases between the two germline ends. The germline CDR1 and CDR2 sequences are MNHEY and SVGAGI. CDR3 protein: CASSYTGIQFNYGYTF. The CDR3 nucleotides are TGTGCCAGCAGTTATACCGGGATTCAGTTTAACTATGGCTACACCTTC.

The rearrangement joins TRBV2 to TRBJ2-5; no clear D gene. The CDR3 has 11 amino acids. The germline CDR1 and CDR2 sequences are SNHLY and FYNNEI. The V end lost 10 bases, the J end lost 5 bases, and 11 bases lay between the germline ends. The CDR3 coding sequence is TGTGCCACAGGTGTTGGGGAGACCCAGTACTTC. Translation: CATGVGETQYF.